One TCR beta chain is described in this entry. The CDR3 extends over 14 amino acids. The ends lost 6 bases at V and 6 bases at J; junction bases unmatched: 6. Germline V lookup: CDR1 SNHLY, CDR2 FYNNEI. This sample was taken from a study of blood T cell repertoires in COVID-19. Turning to the study itself: PBMCs, B-cell-depleted T cells, or T cells were the source of the cDNA or gDNA that made up the material.

Original processing methods: Reference gene primers were amplified, and this amplification served to estimate nucleated cell counts. The table came from immunoSEQ multiplex PCR; TCRdb's copy has only in-frame clones and leaves some out. V and J calls and clone size are those listed in that table; D and trimming were worked out from the DNA. The table includes about 140,000 clones, around 73% detected once. What was sequenced was peripheral blood. This TCR was recovered from a woman between 50 and 59 years old with active or convalescent COVID-19. V and J are TRBV2 and TRBJ2-1, with TRBD1 identical over 9 bases. CDR3 residues: CASRGQTGGNEQFF. The CDR3 region has the DNA TGTGCCAGCAGGGGACAGACAGGGGGCAATGAGCAGTTCTTC.